This TCR beta chain was profiled in a study of T cell responses to AZD1222 COVID-19 vaccine. Whole-study results and caveats: White British ancestry dominated among donors, who included more females, and clonal diversity was possibly underestimated. Seropositivity was recorded at baseline in only 6 or 7 AZD1222 recipients. CD4 TCRs linked to vaccination spanned spike, dominating at 160-218 and 743-854.

Comment on this clone: Its specificity is not known.

TCRdb's copy holds only in-frame clones and misses some; the assay was immunoSEQ multiplex PCR. Of roughly 130,000 clones listed, around 90% are singletons. The V end lost 5 bases, the J end lost 8 bases, and 10 bases lay between the germline ends. This CDR3 has 12 residues. Germline values: CDR1 SGHVS, CDR2 FQNEAQ. This sequence joins TRBV7-8 and TRBJ1-5; D not resolved. The sequence was collected from an adult in good health. The source material was peripheral blood, sampled on day 0 of AZD1222 vaccination. The chain's CDR3 is CASSPTHEPQHF. CDR3 bases: TGTGCCAGCAGCCCCACCCACGAGCCCCAGCATTTT.